The rows below give T cell receptor beta chains drawn from one sample of a study of cytomegalovirus exposure and HLA in healthy donors. Here immunoSEQ multiplex PCR was the method, and the copy in TCRdb shows in-frame clones only, minus some. Among about 150,000 clones listed, around 93% were seen once. The specimen was PBMCs. The receptors originated from a man aged 18 to 30 in good health and CMV-seropositive. CDR3s include the opening cysteine and the closing phenylalanine or tryptophan. A D gene is named only where the DNA matches it firmly. A row's size may be missing; if present it is once, few, many or a size class.

CDR3 protein: CASSPLLTSGRHEGETQYF
CDR3 DNA: TGTGCCAGCTCACCACTTTTGACTAGCGGGAGACATGAGGGAGAGACCCAGTACTTC
V gene: TRBV18
clone size: NA
D gene: TRBD2
J gene: TRBJ2-5

CDR3 protein: CASMGQGGYEQYF
CDR3 DNA: TGTGCCAGTATGGGACAGGGGGGCTACGAGCAGTACTTC
V gene: TRBV2
clone size: NA
D gene: TRBD1
J gene: TRBJ2-7

CDR3 protein: CASSLRYTDNEQFF
CDR3 DNA: TGTGCCAGCAGCCTTCGATACACCGACAATGAGCAGTTCTTC
V gene: TRBV7-9
clone size: NA
D gene: NA
J gene: TRBJ2-1

CDR3 protein: CASRQGLARDKTGELFF
CDR3 DNA: TGTGCCAGCAGGCAAGGACTAGCCCGAGATAAGACCGGGGAGCTGTTTTTT
V gene: TRBV28
clone size: NA
D gene: TRBD2
J gene: TRBJ2-2

CDR3 protein: CASSLQVVSYEQYF
CDR3 DNA: TGTGCCAGCAGCCTACAGGTGGTCTCCTACGAGCAGTACTTC
V gene: TRBV7-2
clone size: NA
D gene: NA
J gene: TRBJ2-7

CDR3 protein: CASSIRRDNYGYTF
CDR3 DNA: TGTGCCAGCAGCATCAGGAGGGACAACTATGGCTACACCTTC
V gene: TRBV27
clone size: NA
D gene: NA
J gene: TRBJ1-2

CDR3 protein: CASTYSGTETQYF
CDR3 DNA: TGTGCCAGCACTTATAGCGGGACGGAGACCCAGTACTTC
V gene: TRBV7-9
clone size: NA
D gene: TRBD2
J gene: TRBJ2-5

CDR3 protein: CASSSGFSQAGNTIYF
CDR3 DNA: TGTGCCAGCAGTTCTGGATTTTCTCAGGCCGGAAACACCATATATTTT
V gene: TRBV28
clone size: NA
D gene: NA
J gene: TRBJ1-3

CDR3 protein: CASSSLNNEQFF
CDR3 DNA: TGTGCCAGCTCATCTTTAAACAATGAGCAGTTCTTC
V gene: TRBV18
clone size: NA
D gene: NA
J gene: TRBJ2-1

CDR3 protein: CASSVGLLSGNTIYF
CDR3 DNA: TGCGCCAGCAGCGTGGGACTCCTCTCTGGAAACACCATATATTTT
V gene: TRBV5-1
clone size: NA
D gene: NA
J gene: TRBJ1-3

CDR3 protein: CASSRGDEQYF
CDR3 DNA: TGTGCCAGCAGTAGAGGAGACGAGCAGTACTTC
V gene: TRBV6-5
clone size: once
D gene: NA
J gene: TRBJ2-7

CDR3 protein: CASSLAGGQETQYF
CDR3 DNA: TGTGCCAGCAGCCTAGCGGGAGGGCAAGAGACCCAGTACTTC
V gene: TRBV6-5
clone size: NA
D gene: TRBD2
J gene: TRBJ2-5

CDR3 protein: CAWRYRGSNEKLFF
CDR3 DNA: TGTGCCTGGCGTTACAGGGGATCTAATGAAAAACTGTTTTTT
V gene: TRBV30
clone size: NA
D gene: TRBD1
J gene: TRBJ1-4

CDR3 protein: CASRSDRGWGTEAFF
CDR3 DNA: TGTGCCAGCAGGTCCGACAGGGGGTGGGGTACTGAAGCTTTCTTT
V gene: TRBV27
clone size: NA
D gene: TRBD1
J gene: TRBJ1-1

CDR3 protein: CASSLPGLAVNEQFF
CDR3 DNA: TGTGCCAGCAGTCTACCGGGACTAGCGGTCAATGAGCAGTTCTTC
V gene: TRBV27
clone size: NA
D gene: TRBD2
J gene: TRBJ2-1

CDR3 protein: CASSLDWAPMRGNTIYF
CDR3 DNA: TGTGCCAGCAGCTTAGATTGGGCGCCAATGCGTGGAAACACCATATATTTT
V gene: TRBV11-2
clone size: NA
D gene: NA
J gene: TRBJ1-3

CDR3 protein: CASSSTSGRARTGELFF
CDR3 DNA: TGTGCCAGTAGCTCGACTAGCGGGAGGGCCAGGACCGGGGAGCTGTTTTTT
V gene: TRBV19
clone size: NA
D gene: TRBD2
J gene: TRBJ2-2

CDR3 protein: CASRSLATSSYEQYF
CDR3 DNA: TGTGCCAGCAGGAGTCTAGCGACGAGCTCCTACGAGCAGTACTTC
V gene: TRBV6-5
clone size: NA
D gene: NA
J gene: TRBJ2-7

CDR3 protein: CASSESTLETVNTEAFF
CDR3 DNA: TGCGCCAGCAGTGAGTCGACTTTAGAGACAGTGAACACTGAAGCTTTCTTT
V gene: TRBV10-2
clone size: NA
D gene: NA
J gene: TRBJ1-1

CDR3 protein: CASSWTSAADTQYF
CDR3 DNA: TGTGCCAGCTCGTGGACTAGCGCGGCAGATACGCAGTATTTT
V gene: TRBV11-2
clone size: NA
D gene: TRBD2
J gene: TRBJ2-3

CDR3 protein: CASSLVASGSVGAKNIQYF
CDR3 DNA: TGTGCCAGCAGCTTGGTGGCTAGCGGGAGCGTTGGGGCCAAAAACATTCAGTACTTC
V gene: TRBV5-6
clone size: NA
D gene: TRBD2
J gene: TRBJ2-4

CDR3 protein: CASSLVWTGLETQYF
CDR3 DNA: TGTGCCAGCAGCTTAGTATGGACAGGGTTGGAGACCCAGTACTTC
V gene: TRBV7-2
clone size: NA
D gene: TRBD1
J gene: TRBJ2-5

CDR3 protein: CASTPPSTDRGSGETQYF
CDR3 DNA: TGTGCCAGCACTCCCCCTTCAACCGACAGGGGGAGTGGAGAGACCCAGTACTTC
V gene: TRBV25-1
clone size: NA
D gene: TRBD1
J gene: TRBJ2-5

CDR3 protein: CAISEQGGGDEQYF
CDR3 DNA: TGTGCCATCAGTGAACAGGGTGGGGGTGACGAGCAGTACTTC
V gene: TRBV10-3
clone size: few
D gene: NA
J gene: TRBJ2-7